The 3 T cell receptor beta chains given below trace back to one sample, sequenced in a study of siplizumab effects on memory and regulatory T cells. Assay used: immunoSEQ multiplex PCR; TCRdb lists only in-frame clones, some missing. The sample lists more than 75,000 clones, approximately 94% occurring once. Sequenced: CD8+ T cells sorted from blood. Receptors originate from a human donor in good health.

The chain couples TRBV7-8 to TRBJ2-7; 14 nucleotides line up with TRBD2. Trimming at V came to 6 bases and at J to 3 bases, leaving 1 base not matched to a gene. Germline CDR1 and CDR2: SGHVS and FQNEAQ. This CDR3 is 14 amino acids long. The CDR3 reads CASRGLAGVYEQYF. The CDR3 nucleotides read TGTGCCAGCAGGGGACTAGCGGGAGTCTACGAGCAGTACTTC. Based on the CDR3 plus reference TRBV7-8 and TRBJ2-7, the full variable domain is GAGVSQSPRYKVAKRGQDVALRCDPISGHVSLFWYQQALGQGPEFLTYFQNEAQLDKSGLPSDRFFAERPEGSVSTLKIQRTQQEDSAVYLCASRGLAGVYEQYFGPGTRLTVT.

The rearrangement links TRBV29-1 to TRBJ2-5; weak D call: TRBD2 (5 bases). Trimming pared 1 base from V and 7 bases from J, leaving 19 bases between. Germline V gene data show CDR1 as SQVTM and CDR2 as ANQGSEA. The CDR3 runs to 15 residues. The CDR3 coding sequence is TGCAGCGTTGAAGGGCAAGGGAGTCCCGTGGGGACCCAGTACTTC. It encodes CSVEGQGSPVGTQYF. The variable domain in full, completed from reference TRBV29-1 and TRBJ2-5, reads SAVISQKPSRDICQRGTSLTIQCQVDSQVTMMFWYRQQPGQSLTLIATANQGSEATYESGFVIDKFPISRPNLTFSTLTVSNMSPEDSSIYLCSVEGQGSPVGTQYFGPGTRLLVL.

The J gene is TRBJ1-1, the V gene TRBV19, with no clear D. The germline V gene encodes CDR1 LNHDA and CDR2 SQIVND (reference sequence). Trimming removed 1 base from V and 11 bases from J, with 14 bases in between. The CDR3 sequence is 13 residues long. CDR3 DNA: TGTGCCAGTAGTATAGCAGGTCCAGTGGAGGCTTTCTTT. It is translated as CASSIAGPVEAFF.